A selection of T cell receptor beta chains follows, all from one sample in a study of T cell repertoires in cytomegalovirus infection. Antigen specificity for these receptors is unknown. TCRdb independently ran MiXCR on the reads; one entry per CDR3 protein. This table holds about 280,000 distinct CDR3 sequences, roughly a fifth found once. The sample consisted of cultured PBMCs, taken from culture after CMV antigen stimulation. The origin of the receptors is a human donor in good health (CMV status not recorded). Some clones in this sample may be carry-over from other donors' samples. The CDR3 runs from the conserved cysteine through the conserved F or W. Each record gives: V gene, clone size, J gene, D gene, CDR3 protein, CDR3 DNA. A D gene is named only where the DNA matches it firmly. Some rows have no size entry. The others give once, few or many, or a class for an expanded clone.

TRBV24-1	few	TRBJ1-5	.	CATGVRQPQHF	TGTGCCACCGGGGTAAGACAGCCCCAGCATTTT
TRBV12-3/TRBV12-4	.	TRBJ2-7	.	CASRPGGSVDYEQYF	TGTGCCAGTAGACCCGGCGGTTCGGTCGACTACGAGCAGTACTTC
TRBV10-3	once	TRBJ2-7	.	CAIGSGYEQYF	TGTGCCATCGGCAGCGGCTACGAGCAGTACTTC
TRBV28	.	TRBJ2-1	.	CASSLRQGGNEQFF	TGTGCCAGCAGTTTAAGGCAGGGCGGCAATGAGCAGTTCTTC
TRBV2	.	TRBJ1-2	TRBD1	CATTVGWQGGVGYTF	TGTGCCACCACAGTTGGGTGGCAGGGGGGAGTCGGCTACACCTTC
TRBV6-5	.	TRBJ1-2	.	CASSLRANWGYTF	TGTGCCAGCAGTCTGCGGGCGAATTGGGGCTACACCTTC
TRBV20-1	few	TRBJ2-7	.	CSARDRQYEQYF	TGCAGTGCAAGAGACAGGCAGTACGAGCAGTACTTC
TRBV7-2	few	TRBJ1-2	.	CASSPERTEDYTF	TGTGCCAGCAGCCCTGAACGGACAGAAGACTACACCTTC
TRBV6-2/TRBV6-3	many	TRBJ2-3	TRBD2	CASSYSGTSGTSSTDTQYF	TGTGCCAGCAGTTACTCCGGGACTAGCGGGACTTCCAGCACAGATACGCAGTATTTT
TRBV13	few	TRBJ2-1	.	CASSLIADRRGEQFF	TGTGCCAGCAGCTTAATTGCGGACCGGCGCGGTGAGCAGTTCTTC
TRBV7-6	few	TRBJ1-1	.	CASSQQVAGGAFF	TGTGCCAGCAGCCAACAGGTGGCCGGCGGAGCTTTCTTT
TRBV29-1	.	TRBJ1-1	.	CSGTKRTADTEAFF	TGCAGCGGGACTAAGAGGACAGCGGACACTGAAGCTTTCTTT
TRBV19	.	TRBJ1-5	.	CASSIIAGRNQPQHF	TGTGCCAGTAGTATAATCGCAGGCCGCAATCAGCCCCAGCATTTT
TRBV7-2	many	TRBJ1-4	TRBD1	CASSVSGTGMEKLFF	TGTGCCAGCAGCGTGTCCGGGACAGGGATGGAAAAACTGTTTTTT
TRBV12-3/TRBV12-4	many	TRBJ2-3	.	CASSLAKNTQYF	TGTGCCAGCAGTCTCGCGAAAAATACGCAGTATTTT
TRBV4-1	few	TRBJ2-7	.	CASSHREGSYEQYF	TGCGCCAGCAGCCATAGAGAGGGCTCCTACGAGCAGTACTTC
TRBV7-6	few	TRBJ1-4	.	CASSLRPPATNEKLFF	TGTGCCAGCAGCTTAAGGCCTCCAGCAACTAATGAAAAACTGTTTTTT
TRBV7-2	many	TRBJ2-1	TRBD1	CASSLGQGYDEQFF	TGTGCCAGCAGCTTAGGACAGGGGTACGATGAGCAGTTCTTC
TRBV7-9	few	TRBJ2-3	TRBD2	CASSLYSGKGTDTQYF	TGTGCCAGCAGCTTATATAGCGGGAAGGGCACAGATACGCAGTATTTT
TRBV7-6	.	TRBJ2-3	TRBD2	CASSRRSGTTDTQYF	TGTGCCAGCAGCCGTAGGAGCGGGACCACAGATACGCAGTATTTT
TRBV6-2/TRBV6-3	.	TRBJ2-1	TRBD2	CASSYPGLAGEDEQFF	TGTGCCAGCAGTTACCCGGGACTAGCGGGAGAGGATGAGCAGTTCTTC
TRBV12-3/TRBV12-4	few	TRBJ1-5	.	CASSIRRTWDQPQHF	TGTGCCAGCAGCATACGGCGAACCTGGGATCAGCCCCAGCATTTT
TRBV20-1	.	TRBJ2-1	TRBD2	CSGLTSGRANRQFF	TGCAGCGGCTTGACTAGCGGGAGGGCTAATCGGCAGTTCTTC
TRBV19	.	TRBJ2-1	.	CASGLGGSTNEQFF	TGTGCCAGCGGCCTCGGGGGAAGTACCAATGAGCAGTTCTTC